The subject of this entry is one T cell receptor beta chain. What it recognizes is unknown. V lost 6 bases to trimming and J lost 5 bases, with 13 bases between them. The CDR3 consists of 13 residues. CDR1 is MNHEY and CDR2 is SVGAGI in the germline V gene. This sample was taken from a study of cytomegalovirus exposure and HLA in healthy donors. General observations from the study: Within the data, a cluster of highly shared sequence variants was likely a sequencing artifact.

Both 60 Vbeta primers and 13 Jbeta primers went into the PCR. This table comes from immunoSEQ multiplex PCR, and its TCRdb copy is limited to in-frame clones, with some not included. Of more than 75,000 clones in the sample, 74% are singletons; the top ten hold more than 5.5%. The clonotype was recovered from a woman in her 50s in good health and CMV-seropositive. This rearrangement joins TRBV6-5 to TRBJ1-1; the D gene is possibly TRBD1 (5 bases). The sequenced material came from PBMCs. Written as DNA, the CDR3 is TGTGCCAGCAGCAAGGGGTTTCGGACTGAAGCTTTCTTT. As protein: CASSKGFRTEAFF.